This T cell receptor (beta chain) was captured in a study of blood T cells in healthy people across ages. Notes on the study in general: Changes in expanded clonotypes were possibly confounded, as the CMV status of donors was unknown.

For the second PCR, which ran for about 7 to 11 cycles, a sample-barcoded 5' primer and a J-beta primer mix were used. TCRdb recomputed calls from the 5' RACE reads with MiXCR, one row per CDR3 protein. The sample shows approximately 1.5 million distinct CDR3 sequences, about 45% of them seen only once. As concerns this clonotype: Its target is unknown.

Researchers isolated at least 6.5 million PBMCs per sample. Germline CDR1 reads SQVTM; CDR2 reads ANQGSEA. CDR3 length equals 15 residues. The ends lost 6 bases at V and 9 bases at J; junction bases unmatched: 12. The chain has TRBV29-1 and TRBJ2-1; 12 nucleotides line up with TRBD2. The source material was blood. The TCR sequence derives from a woman aged 18-30 years in good health. CDR3: CSVPSLAGGRGEQFF. The DNA for the CDR3 is TGCAGCGTGCCTTCCCTAGCGGGGGGGCGCGGTGAGCAGTTCTTC.